This T cell receptor beta chain originates from a study of cytomegalovirus exposure and HLA in healthy donors. Measured with immunoSEQ multiplex PCR; TCRdb has only the in-frame clones, and not every one. The sample shows about 140,000 clones, about 90% of them seen only once. This clone was seen a single time. The ends were cut back, 1 base at V and 2 bases at J, with 6 bases in the middle. The germline V gene has CDR1 LGHNA and CDR2 YSLEER. The CDR3 runs to 14 residues. The sample comprised PBMCs. V is TRBV4-3 and J is TRBJ2-4; no firm D call. The receptor was derived from a woman aged 18-29 years in good health and CMV-seropositive. CDR3 loop: CASSQAGTKNIQYF. In DNA, the CDR3 is TGCGCCAGCAGCCAAGCAGGTACCAAAAACATTCAGTACTTC.